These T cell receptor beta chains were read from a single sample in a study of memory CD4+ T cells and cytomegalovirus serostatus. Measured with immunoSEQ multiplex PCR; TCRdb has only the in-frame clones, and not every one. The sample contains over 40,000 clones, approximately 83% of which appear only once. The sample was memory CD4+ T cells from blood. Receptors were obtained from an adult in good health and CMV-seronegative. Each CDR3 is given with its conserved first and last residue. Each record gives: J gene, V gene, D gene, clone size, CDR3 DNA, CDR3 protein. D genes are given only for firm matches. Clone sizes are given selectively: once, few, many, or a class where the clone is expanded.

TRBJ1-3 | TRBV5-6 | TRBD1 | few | TGTGCCAGCAGCTGGGGACAGGGAAACACCATATATTTT | CASSWGQGNTIYF
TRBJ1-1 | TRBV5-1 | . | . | TGCGCCAGCAGCTGGGGGGCAGACACTGAAGCTTTCTTT | CASSWGADTEAFF
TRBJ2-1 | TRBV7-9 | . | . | TGTGCCAGCAGCCCCCGGGCGAGCAATGAGCAGTTCTTC | CASSPRASNEQFF
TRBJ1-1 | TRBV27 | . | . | TGTGCCAGCAGTTACCAACAGGGCTGGACTGAAGCTTTCTTT | CASSYQQGWTEAFF
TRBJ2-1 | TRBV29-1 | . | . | TGCAGCGTTGAAGATCGTGAAAATGAGCAGTTCTTC | CSVEDRENEQFF
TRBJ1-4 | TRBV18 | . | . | TGTGCCAGCTCACGATTCCATGGGGAAAAACTGTTTTTT | CASSRFHGEKLFF
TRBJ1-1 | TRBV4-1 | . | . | TGCGCCAGCAGCCAAGTTGAGGGAACTGAAGCTTTCTTT | CASSQVEGTEAFF
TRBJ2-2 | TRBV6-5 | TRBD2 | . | TGTGCCAGCTCCTGGACTAGCGTATACACCGGGGAGCTGTTTTTT | CASSWTSVYTGELFF
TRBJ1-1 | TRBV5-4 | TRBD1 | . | TGTGCCAGCAGCAAAGCCGGGGGACAGGGGAGAACTGAAGCTTTCTTT | CASSKAGGQGRTEAFF
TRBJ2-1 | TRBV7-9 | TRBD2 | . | TGTGCCAGCAGCTCCCTAGGCGGGGGGGCGGGCAATGAGCAGTTCTTC | CASSSLGGGAGNEQFF
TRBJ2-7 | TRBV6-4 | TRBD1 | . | TGTGCCAGCAGTGACCCGACAGGGGACTCCTACGAGCAGTACTTC | CASSDPTGDSYEQYF
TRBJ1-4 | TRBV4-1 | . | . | TGCGCCAGCAGTCCCCGGGCTCCCAATGAAAAACTGTTTTTT | CASSPRAPNEKLFF
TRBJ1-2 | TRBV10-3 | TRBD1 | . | TGTGCCATCAGTGAGGACAGGGCGCAAGGCTACACCTTC | CAISEDRAQGYTF
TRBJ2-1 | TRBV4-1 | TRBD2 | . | TGCGCCAGCAGCCAAGATGCGCGGGGGGGGCCTTTCAATGAGCAGTTCTTC | CASSQDARGGPFNEQFF
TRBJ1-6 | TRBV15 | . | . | TGTGCCACCAGCGGGAGCTCCTATAATTCACCCCTCCACTTT | CATSGSSYNSPLHF
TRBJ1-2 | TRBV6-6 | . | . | TGTGCCAGCAGTTACTCTATCGGGGGTAGGGACTATGGCTACACCTTC | CASSYSIGGRDYGYTF
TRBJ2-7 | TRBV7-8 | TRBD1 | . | TGTGCCAGCAGCCACAGGGGGCACTACGAGCAGTACTTC | CASSHRGHYEQYF
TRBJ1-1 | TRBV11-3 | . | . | TGTGCCAGCAGCCAGGGAATATCGACTGAAGCTTTCTTT | CASSQGISTEAFF
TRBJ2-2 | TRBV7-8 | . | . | TGTGCCAGCAGCTTAGGGGCAGGGGTAAACACCGGGGAGCTGTTTTTT | CASSLGAGVNTGELFF
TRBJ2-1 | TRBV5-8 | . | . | TGTGCCAGCAGCCCGTTTGCGGATGAGCAGTTCTTC | CASSPFADEQFF
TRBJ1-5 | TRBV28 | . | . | TGTGCCAGCAGTTTGGACGGTAGGTTCAATCAGCCCCAGCATTTT | CASSLDGRFNQPQHF
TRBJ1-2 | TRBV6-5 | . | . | TGTGCCAGCAGCCCCACCTTGAGTAACTATGGCTACACCTTC | CASSPTLSNYGYTF
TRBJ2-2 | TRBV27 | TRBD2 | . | TGTGCCAGCAGTTTCCAGCTAGCGGGGGGGCCCTCCGGGGAGCTGTTTTTT | CASSFQLAGGPSGELFF
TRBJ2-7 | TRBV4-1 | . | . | TGCGCCAGCAGCCAAGGTCAGGGCGCTTCCTCCTACGAGCAGTACTTC | CASSQGQGASSYEQYF
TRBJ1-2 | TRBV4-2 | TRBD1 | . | TGTGCCAGCAGCCAAGGGGGAGACAGGGCCTACCAAATCTATGGCTACACCTTC | CASSQGGDRAYQIYGYTF
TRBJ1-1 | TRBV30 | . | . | TGTGCCTGGAAGCGGGAGACGAACACTGAAGCTTTCTTT | CAWKRETNTEAFF
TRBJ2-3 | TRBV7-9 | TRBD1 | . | TGTGCCAGCAGCTTCGGACAGGGGGGGACAGATACGCAGTATTTT | CASSFGQGGTDTQYF
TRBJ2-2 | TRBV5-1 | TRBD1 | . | TGCGCCAGCAGCCTATGGACAGGGACGAACACCGGGGAGCTGTTTTTT | CASSLWTGTNTGELFF
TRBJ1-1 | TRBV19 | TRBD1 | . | TGTGCCAGTAGCACTACCGGGACAGGGGACTCTGAAGCTTTCTTT | CASSTTGTGDSEAFF
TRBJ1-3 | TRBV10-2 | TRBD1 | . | TGCGCCAGCGAGAACAGGGACAGGGCGGCGAGTGGTGGAAACACCATATATTTT | CASENRDRAASGGNTIYF
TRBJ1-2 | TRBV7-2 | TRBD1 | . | TGTGCCAGCAGCCCCGCCGGGACAGGGGTTCTCAACTATGGCTACACCTTC | CASSPAGTGVLNYGYTF
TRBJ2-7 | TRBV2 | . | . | TGTGCCAGCAGGGGAAGGGCCAGGGAGAAACACGAGCAGTACTTC | CASRGRAREKHEQYF
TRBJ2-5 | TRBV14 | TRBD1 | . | TGTGCCAGCAGCCAAGGGGACAGGGCCGTGGAGACCCAGTACTTC | CASSQGDRAVETQYF
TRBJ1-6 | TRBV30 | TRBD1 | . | TGTGCCTGGGGGGACAGTCATTCACCCCTCCACTTT | CAWGDSHSPLHF
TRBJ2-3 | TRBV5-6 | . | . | TGTGCCAGCAGCCAGTCCACCTGGGGGGACACAGATACGCAGTATTTT | CASSQSTWGDTDTQYF
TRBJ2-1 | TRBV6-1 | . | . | TGTGCCAGCTTTCTCAGGGTCTCCTACAATGAGCAGTTCTTC | CASFLRVSYNEQFF
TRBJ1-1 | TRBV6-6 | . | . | TGTGCCAGCAGTTACTCCACGGCGGCGTTCACTGAAGCTTTCTTT | CASSYSTAAFTEAFF
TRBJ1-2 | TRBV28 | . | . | TGTGCCAGCGTTACACAGGACTATGGCTACACCTTC | CASVTQDYGYTF
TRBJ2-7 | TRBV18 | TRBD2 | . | TGTGCCAGCTCACCAGCGGGGGGCGTGTACGAGCAGTACTTC | CASSPAGGVYEQYF
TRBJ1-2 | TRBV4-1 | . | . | TGCGCCAGCAGCCAAAGAGCTGATTACGAAACAGTCCAAGGCTACACCTTC | CASSQRADYETVQGYTF
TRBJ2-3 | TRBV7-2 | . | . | TGTGCCAGCAGCTTCCGTCCCGTAACAGATACGCAGTATTTT | CASSFRPVTDTQYF
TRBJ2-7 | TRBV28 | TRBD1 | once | TGTGCCAGCACCCCACGAGGGACAGCCTCCTACGAGCAGTACTTC | CASTPRGTASYEQYF
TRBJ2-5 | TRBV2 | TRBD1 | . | TGTGCCAGCAATCGACAGGGGAGCCCTCAAGAGACCCAGTACTTC | CASNRQGSPQETQYF
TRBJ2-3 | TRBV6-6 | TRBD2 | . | TGTGCCAGCAGCACGGGGGGGCGTGGGCAGTATTTT | CASSTGGRGQYF
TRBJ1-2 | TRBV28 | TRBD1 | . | TGTGCCAGCAGTCCCGGGACAGGGGCTTACTATGGCTACACCTTC | CASSPGTGAYYGYTF
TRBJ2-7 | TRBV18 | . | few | TGTGCCAGCTCACGAAGACAGGAGGGCTCCTACGAGCAGTACTTC | CASSRRQEGSYEQYF
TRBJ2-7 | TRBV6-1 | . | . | TGTGCCAGCCGGAGCTCCTACGAGCAGTACTTC | CASRSSYEQYF
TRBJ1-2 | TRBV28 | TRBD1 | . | TGTGCCAGCAGTTTCCACCTGGAGGGACAGAAGATTGCTGGCTACACCTTC | CASSFHLEGQKIAGYTF
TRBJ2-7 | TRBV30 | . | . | TGTGCCTGGGGGGGTAAGCACGAGCAGTACTTC | CAWGGKHEQYF